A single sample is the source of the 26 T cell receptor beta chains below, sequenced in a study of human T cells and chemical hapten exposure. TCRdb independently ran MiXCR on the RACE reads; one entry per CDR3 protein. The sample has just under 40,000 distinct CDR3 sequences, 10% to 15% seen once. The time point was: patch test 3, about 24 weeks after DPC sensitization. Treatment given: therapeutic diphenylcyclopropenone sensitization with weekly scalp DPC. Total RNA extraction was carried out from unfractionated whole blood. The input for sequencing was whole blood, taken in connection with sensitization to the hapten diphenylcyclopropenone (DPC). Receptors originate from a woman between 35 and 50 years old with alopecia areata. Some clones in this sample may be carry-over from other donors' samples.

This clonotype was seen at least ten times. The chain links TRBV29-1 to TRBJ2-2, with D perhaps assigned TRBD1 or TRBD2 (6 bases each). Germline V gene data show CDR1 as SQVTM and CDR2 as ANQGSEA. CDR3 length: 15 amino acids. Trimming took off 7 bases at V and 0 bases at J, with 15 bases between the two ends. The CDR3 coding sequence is TGCAGCGGGTGGAGGGCAGGGGCGAACACCGGGGAGCTGTTTTTT. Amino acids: CSGWRAGANTGELFF.

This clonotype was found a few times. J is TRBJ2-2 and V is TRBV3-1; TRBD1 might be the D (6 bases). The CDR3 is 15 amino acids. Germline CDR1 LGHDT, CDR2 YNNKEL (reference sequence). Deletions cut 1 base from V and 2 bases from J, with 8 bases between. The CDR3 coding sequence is TGTGCCAGCAGCCAAGTCGGGACAAACACCGGGGAGCTGTTTTTT. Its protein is CASSQVGTNTGELFF.

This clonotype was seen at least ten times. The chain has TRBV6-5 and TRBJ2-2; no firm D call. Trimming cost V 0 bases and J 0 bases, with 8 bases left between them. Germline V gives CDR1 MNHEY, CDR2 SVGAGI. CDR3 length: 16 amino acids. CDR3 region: CASSYSVSSNTGELFF. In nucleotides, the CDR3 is TGTGCCAGCAGTTACTCGGTCTCGTCGAACACCGGGGAGCTGTTTTTT.

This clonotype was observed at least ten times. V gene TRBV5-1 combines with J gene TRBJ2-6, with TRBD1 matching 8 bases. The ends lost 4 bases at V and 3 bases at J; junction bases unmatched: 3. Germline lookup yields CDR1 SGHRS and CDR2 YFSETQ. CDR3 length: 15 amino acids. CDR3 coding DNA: TGCGCCAGCAGCCTGGACAGGGTTGGGGCCAACGTCCTGACTTTC. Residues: CASSLDRVGANVLTF.

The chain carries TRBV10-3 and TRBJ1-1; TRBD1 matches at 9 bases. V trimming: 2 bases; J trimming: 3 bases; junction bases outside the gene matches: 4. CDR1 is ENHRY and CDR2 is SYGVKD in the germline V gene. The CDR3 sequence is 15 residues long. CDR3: CAISEEDRGHTEAFF. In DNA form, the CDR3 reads TGTGCCATCAGTGAGGAGGACAGGGGACACACTGAAGCTTTCTTT.

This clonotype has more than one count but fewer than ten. The CDR3, as DNA: TGTGCCAGCTGGGACAAGGGCACAGATACGCAGTATTTT. The encoded protein is CASWDKGTDTQYF. This chain uses TRBV6-1 with TRBJ2-3; possibly TRBD1 for D (6 bases). This CDR3 region has 13 residues. Trimming shortened V by 8 bases and J by 1 base, and 10 bases separated the two germline ends. Germline V gene sequence: CDR1 MNHNS, CDR2 SASEGT.

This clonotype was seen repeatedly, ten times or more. In DNA form, the CDR3 reads TGCAGTGCCGTTGGGACTAGCGGTTACAATGAGCAGTTCTTC. This sequence encodes CSAVGTSGYNEQFF. V and J are TRBV20-1 and TRBJ2-1, with 11 bases aligning to TRBD2. This CDR3 is built from 14 residues. Germline CDR1 DFQATT, CDR2 SNEGSKA (reference sequence). V lost 6 bases and J lost 4; bases outside the gene matches: 5.

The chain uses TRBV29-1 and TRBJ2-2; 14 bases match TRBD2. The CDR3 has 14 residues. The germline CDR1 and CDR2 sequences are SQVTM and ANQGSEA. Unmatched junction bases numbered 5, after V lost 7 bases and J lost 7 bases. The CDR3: CSEGLAGVIGELFF. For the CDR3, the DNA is TGCAGCGAGGGACTAGCGGGAGTTATCGGGGAGCTGTTTTTT.

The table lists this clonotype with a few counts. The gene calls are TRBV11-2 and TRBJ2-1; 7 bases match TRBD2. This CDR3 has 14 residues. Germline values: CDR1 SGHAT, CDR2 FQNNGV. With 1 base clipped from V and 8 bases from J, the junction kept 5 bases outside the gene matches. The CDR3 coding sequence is TGTGCCAGCAGCTTAGGGACTAGTCTCTATGAGCAGTTCTTC. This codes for CASSLGTSLYEQFF. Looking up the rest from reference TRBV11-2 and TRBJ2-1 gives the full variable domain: EAGVAQSPRYKIIEKRQSVAFWCNPISGHATLYWYQQILGQGPKLLIQFQNNGVVDDSQLPKDRFSAERLKGVDSTLKIQPAKLEDSAVYLCASSLGTSLYEQFFGPGTRLTVL.

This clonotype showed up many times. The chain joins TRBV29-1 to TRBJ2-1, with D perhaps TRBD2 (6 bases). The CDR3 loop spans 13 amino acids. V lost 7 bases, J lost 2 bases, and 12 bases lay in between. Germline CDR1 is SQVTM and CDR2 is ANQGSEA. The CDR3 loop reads CSAGTRAYNEQFF. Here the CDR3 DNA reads TGCAGCGCCGGGACTCGAGCCTACAATGAGCAGTTCTTC.

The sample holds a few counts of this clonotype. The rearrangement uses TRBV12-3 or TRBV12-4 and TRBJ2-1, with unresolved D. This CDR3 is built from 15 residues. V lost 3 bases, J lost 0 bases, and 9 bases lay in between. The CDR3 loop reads CASSFPRSSYNEQFF. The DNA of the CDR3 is TGTGCCAGCAGTTTTCCCAGGAGCTCCTACAATGAGCAGTTCTTC.

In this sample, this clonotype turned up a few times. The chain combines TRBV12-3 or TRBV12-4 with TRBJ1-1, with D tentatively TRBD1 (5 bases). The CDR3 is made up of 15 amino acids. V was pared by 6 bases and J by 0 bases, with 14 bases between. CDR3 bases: TGTGCCAGCAGGGGGGGAGGGTTGGTGAACACTGAAGCTTTCTTT. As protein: CASRGGGLVNTEAFF.

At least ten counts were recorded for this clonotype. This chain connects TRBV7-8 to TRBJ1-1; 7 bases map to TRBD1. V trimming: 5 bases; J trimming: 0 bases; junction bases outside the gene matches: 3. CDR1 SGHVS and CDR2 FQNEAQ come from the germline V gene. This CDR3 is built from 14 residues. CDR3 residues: CASSRGQMNTEAFF. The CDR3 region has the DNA TGTGCCAGCAGCAGGGGACAGATGAACACTGAAGCTTTCTTT. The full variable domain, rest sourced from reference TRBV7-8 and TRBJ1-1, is GAGVSQSPRYKVAKRGQDVALRCDPISGHVSLFWYQQALGQGPEFLTYFQNEAQLDKSGLPSDRFFAERPEGSVSTLKIQRTQQEDSAVYLCASSRGQMNTEAFFGQGTRLTVV.

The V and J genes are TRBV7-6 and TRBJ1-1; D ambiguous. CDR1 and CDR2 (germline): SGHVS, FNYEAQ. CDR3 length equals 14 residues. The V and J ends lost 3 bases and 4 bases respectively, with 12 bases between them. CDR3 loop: CASSFGGRGTEAFF. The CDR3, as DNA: TGTGCCAGCAGCTTTGGTGGGCGCGGCACTGAAGCTTTCTTT.

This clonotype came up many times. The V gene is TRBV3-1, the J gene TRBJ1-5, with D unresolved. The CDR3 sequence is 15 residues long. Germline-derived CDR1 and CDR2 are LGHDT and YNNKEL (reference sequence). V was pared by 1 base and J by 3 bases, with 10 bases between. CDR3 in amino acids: CASSQAGRFNQPQHF. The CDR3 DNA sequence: TGTGCCAGCAGCCAAGCGGGCAGGTTCAATCAGCCCCAGCATTTT. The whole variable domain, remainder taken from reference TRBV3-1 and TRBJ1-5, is DTAVSQTPKYLVTQMGNDKSIKCEQNLGHDTMYWYKQDSKKFLKIMFSYNNKELIINETVPNRFSPKSPDKAHLNLHINSLELGDSAVYFCASSQAGRFNQPQHFGDGTRLSIL.

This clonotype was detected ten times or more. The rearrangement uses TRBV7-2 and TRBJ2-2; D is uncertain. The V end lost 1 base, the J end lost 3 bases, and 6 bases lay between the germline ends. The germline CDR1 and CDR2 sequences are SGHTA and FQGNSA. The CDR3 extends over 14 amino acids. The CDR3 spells CASSLDKYTGELFF. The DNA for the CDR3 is TGTGCCAGCAGCTTAGACAAATACACCGGGGAGCTGTTTTTT. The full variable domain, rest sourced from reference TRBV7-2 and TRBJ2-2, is GAGVSQSPSNKVTEKGKDVELRCDPISGHTALYWYRQSLGQGLEFLIYFQGNSAPDKSGLPSDRFSAERTGGSVSTLTIQRTQQEDSAVYLCASSLDKYTGELFFGEGSRLTVL.

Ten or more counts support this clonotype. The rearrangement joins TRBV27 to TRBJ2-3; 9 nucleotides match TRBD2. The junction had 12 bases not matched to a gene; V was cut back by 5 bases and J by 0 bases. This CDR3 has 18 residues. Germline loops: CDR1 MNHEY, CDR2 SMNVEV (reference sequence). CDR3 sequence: CASSLQTSGFTSTDTQYF. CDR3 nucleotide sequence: TGTGCCAGCAGTCTCCAGACTAGCGGATTCACTAGCACAGATACGCAGTATTTT.

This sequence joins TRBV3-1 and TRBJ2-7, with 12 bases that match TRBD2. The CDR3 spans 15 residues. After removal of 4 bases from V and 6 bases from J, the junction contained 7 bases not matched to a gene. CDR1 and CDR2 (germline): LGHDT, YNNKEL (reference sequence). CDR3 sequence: CASSPLRTSGAEQYF. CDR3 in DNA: TGTGCCAGCAGCCCCCTGAGGACTAGCGGGGCCGAGCAGTACTTC.

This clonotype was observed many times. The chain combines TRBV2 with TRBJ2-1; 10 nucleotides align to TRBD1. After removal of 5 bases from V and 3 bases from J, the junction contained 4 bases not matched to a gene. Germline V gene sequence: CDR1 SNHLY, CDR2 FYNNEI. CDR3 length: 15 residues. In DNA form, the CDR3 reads TGTGCCAGCAGTCCGACAGGGGGCTTCTACAATGAGCAGTTCTTC. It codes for CASSPTGGFYNEQFF.

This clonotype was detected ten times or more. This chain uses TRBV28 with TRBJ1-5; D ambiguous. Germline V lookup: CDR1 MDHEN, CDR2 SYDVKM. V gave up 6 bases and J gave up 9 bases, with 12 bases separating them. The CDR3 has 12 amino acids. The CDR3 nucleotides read TGTGCCAGCAGCTACCCTCCCGGGCCCCAGCATTTT. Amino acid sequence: CASSYPPGPQHF.

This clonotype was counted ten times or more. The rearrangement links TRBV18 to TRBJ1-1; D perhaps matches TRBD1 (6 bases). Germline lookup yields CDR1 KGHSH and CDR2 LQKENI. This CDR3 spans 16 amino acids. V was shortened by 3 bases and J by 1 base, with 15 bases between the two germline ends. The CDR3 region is CASSPARGRPNTEAFF. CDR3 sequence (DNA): TGTGCCAGCTCACCGGCCAGGGGCCGTCCGAACACTGAAGCTTTCTTT. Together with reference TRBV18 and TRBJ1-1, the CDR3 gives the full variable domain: NAGVMQNPRHLVRRRGQEARLRCSPMKGHSHVYWYRQLPEEGLKFMVYLQKENIIDESGMPKERFSAEFPKEGPSILRIQQVVRGDSAAYFCASSPARGRPNTEAFFGQGTRLTVV.

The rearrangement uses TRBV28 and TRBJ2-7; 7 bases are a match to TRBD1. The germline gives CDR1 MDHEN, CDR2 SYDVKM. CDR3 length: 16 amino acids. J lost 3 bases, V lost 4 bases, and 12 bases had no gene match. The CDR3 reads CASSSIRDSANYEQYF. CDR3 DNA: TGTGCCAGCAGTTCCATCCGGGACAGTGCCAACTACGAGCAGTACTTC.

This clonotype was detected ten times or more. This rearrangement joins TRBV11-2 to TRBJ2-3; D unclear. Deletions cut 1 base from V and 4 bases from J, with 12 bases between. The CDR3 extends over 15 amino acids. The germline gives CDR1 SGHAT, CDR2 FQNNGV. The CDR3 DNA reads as TGTGCCAGCAGCTTAGGCCAGTATGACGCAGATACGCAGTATTTT. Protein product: CASSLGQYDADTQYF. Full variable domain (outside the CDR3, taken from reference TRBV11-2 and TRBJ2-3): EAGVAQSPRYKIIEKRQSVAFWCNPISGHATLYWYQQILGQGPKLLIQFQNNGVVDDSQLPKDRFSAERLKGVDSTLKIQPAKLEDSAVYLCASSLGQYDADTQYFGPGTRLTVL.

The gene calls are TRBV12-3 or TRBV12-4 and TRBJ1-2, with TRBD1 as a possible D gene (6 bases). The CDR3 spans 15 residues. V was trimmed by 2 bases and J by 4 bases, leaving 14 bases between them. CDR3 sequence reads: CASSLYAGAPYGYTF. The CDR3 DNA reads TGTGCCAGCAGTTTATATGCGGGGGCCCCCTATGGCTACACCTTC.

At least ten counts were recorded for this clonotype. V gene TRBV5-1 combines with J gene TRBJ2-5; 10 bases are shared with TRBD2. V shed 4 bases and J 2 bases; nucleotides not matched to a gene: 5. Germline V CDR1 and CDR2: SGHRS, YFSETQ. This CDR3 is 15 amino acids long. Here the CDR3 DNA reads TGCGCCAGCAGCCGTGGACTAGCGGTTCAAGAGACCCAGTACTTC. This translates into CASSRGLAVQETQYF.

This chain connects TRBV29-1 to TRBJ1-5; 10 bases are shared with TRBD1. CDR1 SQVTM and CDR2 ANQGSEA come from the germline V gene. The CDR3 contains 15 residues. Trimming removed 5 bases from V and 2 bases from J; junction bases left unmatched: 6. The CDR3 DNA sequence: TGCAGCGTTTCAACTGGGACAGGGGGCAATCAGCCCCAGCATTTT. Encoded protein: CSVSTGTGGNQPQHF.